This note documents a single T cell receptor beta chain sequence. This sample was taken from a study of blood T cell repertoires in COVID-19. Study summary: Whether acute or convalescent, the COVID-19 samples came from the United States, Italy and Spain. T cells, B-cell-depleted T cells, or PBMCs provided the cDNA or gDNA that served as material.

Sequencing used immunoSEQ multiplex PCR; TCRdb keeps in-frame clones, though not all of them. The table has roughly 160,000 clones, less than 85% seen once; the top ten hold approximately 12%. This CDR3 spans 16 amino acids. V was pared by 0 bases and J by 5 bases, with 5 bases of the junction left unmatched. The germline CDR1 and CDR2 sequences are SGHRS and YFSETQ. The clonotype was recovered from a man aged 45-65 years who had recovered from COVID-19. The chain joins TRBV5-1 to TRBJ1-4; 9 positions agree with TRBD1. The source material was PBMCs or T cells enriched from blood (not recorded which). CDR3 in amino acids: CASSLELGQGNEKLFF. DNA for the CDR3: TGCGCCAGCAGCTTGGAGCTGGGACAGGGAAATGAAAAACTGTTTTTT.